This TCR beta chain is drawn from a study of TIL therapy for anti-PD-1-resistant metastatic lung cancer. Study-level information: Median tumor PD-L1 proportion score was roughly 5.9%.

The immunoSEQ assay was v3. Sequencing used immunoSEQ multiplex PCR; TCRdb keeps in-frame clones, though not all of them. The sample shows about 50,000 clones, about 86% of them seen only once. Specified time point: pre-treatment sample, taken before nivolumab and TIL therapy. This clone was detected only once. This CDR3 comprises 16 residues. After removal of 2 bases from V and 5 bases from J, the junction contained 5 bases not matched to a gene. CDR1 is MNHEY, CDR2 SMNVEV, per germline (reference sequence). The source is a person between 25 and 80 years old with non-small cell lung cancer. This chain connects TRBV27 to TRBJ2-7; 14 nucleotides line up with TRBD2. The starting material was blood, obtained at baseline. The CDR3 spells CASSLRGLAGANEQYF. Written as DNA, the CDR3 is TGTGCCAGCAGTTTACGGGGACTAGCGGGAGCCAACGAGCAGTACTTC.